This TCR beta chain stems from a study of blood T cell repertoires in COVID-19. Across the whole study: Sites across the United States, Italy and Spain contributed samples from acute and convalescent COVID-19. T cells, B-cell-depleted T cells, or PBMCs supplied cDNA or gDNA.

The CDR3 consists of 12 residues. V lost 6 bases and J lost 4; bases outside the gene matches: 2. The assay was immunoSEQ multiplex PCR, and TCRdb's table has in-frame clones only and misses some. The sample holds 150,000 to 190,000 clones, 80% to 90% seen once. This clonotype was obtained from a middle-aged woman with acute or convalescent COVID-19. The genes are TRBV12-3 or TRBV12-4 and TRBJ2-7; 8 nucleotides agree with TRBD1. Sequencing input: peripheral blood. DNA of the CDR3: TGTGCCAGCAGGAGACAGGGGTACGAGCAGTACTTC. It encodes CASRRQGYEQYF.